This is a list of T cell receptor beta chains from one sample in a study of T cell responses to AZD1222 COVID-19 vaccine. The data were produced by immunoSEQ multiplex PCR, yet TCRdb's version contains in-frame clones alone and is incomplete. The sample has approximately 190,000 clones; more than 90% are singletons. The sample here was peripheral blood, taken 28 days after the second dose of the MenACWY control vaccine. The receptors come from an adult who received the MenACWY meningococcal vaccine as a control. Each CDR3 is given with its conserved first and last residue. A D gene is named only where the DNA matches it firmly. Size is omitted from some rows. Given values are once, few, many or a class for expanded clones.

TRBD1	TRBV9	.	TRBJ2-1	CASSGDRVSYNEQFF	TGTGCCAGCAGCGGGGACAGGGTGTCCTACAATGAGCAGTTCTTC
TRBD1	TRBV14	.	TRBJ2-4	CASSRLQGAGNIQYF	TGTGCCAGCAGCCGACTACAGGGGGCGGGAAACATTCAGTACTTC
.	TRBV4-1	.	TRBJ1-1	CASSRFGTEAFF	TGCGCCAGCAGCCGCTTCGGCACTGAAGCTTTCTTT
TRBD1	TRBV19	.	TRBJ1-1	CASSRDRGEGAFF	TGTGCCAGTAGTAGAGACAGGGGCGAGGGAGCTTTCTTT
.	TRBV19	.	TRBJ2-3	CASSRTADTQYF	TGTGCCAGTAGTAGGACGGCAGATACGCAGTATTTT
TRBD1	TRBV30	.	TRBJ1-1	CAWTRGQGMNTEAFF	TGTGCCTGGACAAGGGGGCAGGGGATGAACACTGAAGCTTTCTTT
.	TRBV11-3	.	TRBJ2-1	CASSLASSYNEQFF	TGTGCCAGCAGCTTAGCGAGCTCCTACAATGAGCAGTTCTTC
.	TRBV28	.	TRBJ2-7	CASSSVILTGSYEQYF	TGTGCCAGCAGTTCCGTCATCCTGACAGGATCCTACGAGCAGTACTTC
.	TRBV6-2/TRBV6-3	.	TRBJ2-7	CASSRAGPRGNEQYF	TGTGCCAGCAGCCGTGCGGGACCCCGAGGAAACGAGCAGTACTTC
.	TRBV3-1/TRBV3-2	.	TRBJ2-7	CASSQGLAGGSHEQYF	TGTGCCAGCAGCCAAGGTCTCGCAGGGGGGTCCCACGAGCAGTACTTC
TRBD2	TRBV28	.	TRBJ2-1	CASVGSVLAVNEQFF	TGTGCCAGCGTGGGATCGGTACTAGCGGTTAATGAGCAGTTCTTC
TRBD1	TRBV6-6	.	TRBJ1-4	CASSVDRGRGEKLFF	TGTGCCAGCAGCGTAGACAGGGGTAGAGGTGAAAAACTGTTTTTT
.	TRBV5-1	.	TRBJ1-5	CASSAGDGIGAQHF	TGCGCCAGCAGCGCAGGGGACGGAATCGGGGCCCAGCATTTT
.	TRBV28	once	TRBJ2-7	CASSLGGPYEQYF	TGTGCCAGCAGTCTGGGGGGGCCCTACGAGCAGTACTTC
.	TRBV11-2	.	TRBJ2-7	CASSLGGPYEQYF	TGTGCCAGCAGCTTAGGGGGCCCCTACGAGCAGTACTTC
TRBD1	TRBV7-9	.	TRBJ1-4	CASSFWTGNEKLFF	TGTGCCAGCAGCTTTTGGACAGGGAATGAAAAACTGTTTTTT
.	TRBV19	.	TRBJ1-2	CASSIEGRRGYTF	TGTGCCAGTAGTATAGAGGGCCGGAGGGGCTACACCTTC
.	TRBV5-1	.	TRBJ2-3	CASSQDPFRADTQYF	TGCGCCAGCAGCCAGGACCCTTTCAGGGCCGATACGCAGTATTTT
.	TRBV6-5	.	TRBJ1-1	CASSFILGNTEAFF	TGTGCCAGCAGTTTTATCCTGGGCAACACTGAAGCTTTCTTT
.	TRBV10-3	.	TRBJ2-1	CAIKAPRENEQFF	TGTGCCATCAAAGCACCCCGGGAGAATGAGCAGTTCTTC
TRBD1	TRBV7-2	.	TRBJ1-4	CASSFGTGGHEKLFF	TGTGCCAGCAGCTTTGGGACAGGGGGCCACGAAAAACTGTTTTTT
TRBD1	TRBV30	.	TRBJ1-1	CAWSVTGDDEAFF	TGTGCCTGGAGTGTAACAGGGGACGATGAAGCTTTCTTT
TRBD1	TRBV19	.	TRBJ1-5	CASSPTDRGRQPQHF	TGTGCCAGTAGTCCGACGGACAGGGGGCGTCAGCCCCAGCATTTT
.	TRBV15	.	TRBJ1-1	CATSRDSRADTEAFF	TGTGCCACCAGCAGAGACTCCCGGGCGGACACTGAAGCTTTCTTT
TRBD2	TRBV11-3	.	TRBJ2-7	CASSLERTSAYEQYF	TGTGCCAGCAGCTTAGAGCGGACTAGCGCGTACGAGCAGTACTTC
TRBD2	TRBV18	.	TRBJ2-1	CASSPTGLAGGNEQFF	TGTGCCAGCTCACCAACGGGACTAGCGGGAGGCAATGAGCAGTTCTTC
.	TRBV25-1	.	TRBJ2-6	CASSDRVAGANVLTF	TGTGCCAGCAGTGACAGGGTCGCTGGGGCCAACGTCCTGACTTTC
TRBD1	TRBV10-3	.	TRBJ1-2	CAITAQGDYGYTF	TGTGCCATCACCGCGCAGGGGGACTATGGCTACACCTTC
.	TRBV4-3	.	TRBJ1-1	CASSQDRTATTEAFF	TGCGCCAGCAGCCAAGATAGGACGGCGACTACTGAAGCTTTCTTT
.	TRBV5-8	.	TRBJ2-3	CASSSLTGTLSTDTQYF	TGTGCCAGCAGCTCGCTTACCGGGACTCTCAGCACAGATACGCAGTATTTT
TRBD1	TRBV27	.	TRBJ2-6	CASNTQGAVAGANVLTF	TGTGCCAGCAATACCCAGGGGGCGGTGGCTGGGGCCAACGTCCTGACTTTC
.	TRBV5-4	many	TRBJ2-2	CASSQGPGELFF	TGTGCCAGCAGCCAGGGGCCCGGGGAGCTGTTTTTT
.	TRBV7-2	.	TRBJ1-2	CASSFGSLGRGYTF	TGTGCCAGCAGCTTTGGTTCCCTAGGACGCGGCTACACCTTC
.	TRBV6-4	.	TRBJ1-1	CASSFEMNTEAFF	TGTGCCAGCAGTTTCGAAATGAACACTGAAGCTTTCTTT
TRBD1	TRBV2	.	TRBJ2-7	CASSSGQGLYEQYF	TGTGCCAGCAGCTCGGGACAGGGGCTGTACGAGCAGTACTTC
.	TRBV6-6	.	TRBJ2-3	CASSYLDTQYF	TGTGCCAGCAGTTATTTAGATACGCAGTATTTT
.	TRBV6-5	once	TRBJ1-4	CASSYSPNEKLFF	TGTGCCAGCAGTTACTCGCCTAATGAAAAACTGTTTTTT